This T cell receptor (beta chain) appears in the sequencing data of a study of blood T cells in healthy people across ages. Regarding this clonotype: The antigen remains undetermined.

Study conclusions and caveats: For the donors, CMV status was unknown and possibly confounded expanded clonotype changes. Naive and antigen-experienced cells were not separated, limiting conclusive comparison. Observed TCR beta diversity showed a strong correlation with the percentage of naive T cells as measured by flow cytometry.

Alongside a J-beta primer mix, a sample-barcoded 5' primer served in a second PCR lasting roughly 6 to 12 cycles. One entry per CDR3 protein, called by TCRdb with MiXCR from the 5' RACE reads. The sample records hundreds of thousands of distinct CDR3 sequences, roughly 64% being singletons. The source of this sequence is a man between 25 and 39 years old in good health. Sequencing input: blood.

In DNA, the CDR3 is TGTGCCAGCAGCCAAGTAACTAGGACAGGGATGAACTATGGCTACACCTTC. This encodes CASSQVTRTGMNYGYTF. The chain is built from TRBV4-2 and TRBJ1-2; TRBD1 aligns across 8 bases. The CDR3 covers 17 residues. With 1 base clipped from V and 2 bases from J, the junction kept 9 bases outside the gene matches. The germline CDR1 and CDR2 sequences are LGHNA and YNFKEQ.